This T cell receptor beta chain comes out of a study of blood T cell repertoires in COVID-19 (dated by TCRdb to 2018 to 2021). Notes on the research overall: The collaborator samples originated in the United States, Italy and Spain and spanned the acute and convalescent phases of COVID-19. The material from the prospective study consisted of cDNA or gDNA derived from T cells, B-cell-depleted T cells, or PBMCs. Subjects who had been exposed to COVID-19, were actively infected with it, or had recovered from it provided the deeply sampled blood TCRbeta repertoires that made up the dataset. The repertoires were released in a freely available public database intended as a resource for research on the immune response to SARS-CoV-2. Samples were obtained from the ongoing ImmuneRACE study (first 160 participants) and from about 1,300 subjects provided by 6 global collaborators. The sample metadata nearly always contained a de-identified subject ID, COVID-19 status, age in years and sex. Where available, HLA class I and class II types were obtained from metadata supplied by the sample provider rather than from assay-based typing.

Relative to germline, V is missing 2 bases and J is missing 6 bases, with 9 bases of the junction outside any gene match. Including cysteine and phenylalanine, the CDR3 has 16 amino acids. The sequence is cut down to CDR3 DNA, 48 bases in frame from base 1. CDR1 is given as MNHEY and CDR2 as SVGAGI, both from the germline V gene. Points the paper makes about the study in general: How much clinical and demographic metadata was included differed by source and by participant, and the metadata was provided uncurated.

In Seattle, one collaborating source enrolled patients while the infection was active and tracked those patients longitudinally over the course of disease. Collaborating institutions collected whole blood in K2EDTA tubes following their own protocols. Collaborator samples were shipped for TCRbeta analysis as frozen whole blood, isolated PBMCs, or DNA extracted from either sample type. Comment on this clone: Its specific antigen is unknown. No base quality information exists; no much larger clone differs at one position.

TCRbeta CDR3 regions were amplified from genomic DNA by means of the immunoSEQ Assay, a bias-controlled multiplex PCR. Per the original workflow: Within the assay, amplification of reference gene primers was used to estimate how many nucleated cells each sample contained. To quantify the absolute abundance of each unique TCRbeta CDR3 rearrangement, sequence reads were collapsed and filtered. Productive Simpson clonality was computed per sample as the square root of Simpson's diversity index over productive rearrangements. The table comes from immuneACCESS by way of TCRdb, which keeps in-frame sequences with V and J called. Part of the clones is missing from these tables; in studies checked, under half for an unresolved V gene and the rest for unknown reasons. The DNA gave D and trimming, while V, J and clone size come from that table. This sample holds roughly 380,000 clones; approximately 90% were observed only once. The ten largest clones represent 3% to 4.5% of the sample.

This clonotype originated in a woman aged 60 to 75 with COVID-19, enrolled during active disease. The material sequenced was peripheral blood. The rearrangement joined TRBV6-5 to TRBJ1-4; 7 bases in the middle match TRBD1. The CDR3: CASSYPMGQRHEKLFF. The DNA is TGTGCCAGCAGTTACCCAATGGGACAGAGACATGAAAAACTGTTTTTT.